This T cell receptor beta chain was captured by sequencing in a study of cytomegalovirus exposure and HLA in healthy donors. Study-level information: A prior analysis found 117 million unique TCR beta sequences from around 180 million T cells.

The CDR3 loop spans 14 amino acids. Germline lookup yields CDR1 LNHNV and CDR2 YYDKDF (reference sequence). The V gene end was trimmed by 3 bases and the J gene end by 3 bases; junction bases not matched to a gene: 5. Study findings and constraints: With high specificity and sensitivity, the classifier reportedly diagnosed cytomegalovirus status.

13 Jbeta primers and 60 Vbeta primers were used for the PCR. The data were produced by immunoSEQ multiplex PCR, yet TCRdb's version contains in-frame clones alone and is incomplete. The table lists under 100,000 clones, 80% to 85% of them singletons, with roughly 4% in the top ten. As concerns this clone: The antigen is undetermined.

This sequence was found in a woman in her 70s in good health and CMV-seropositive. The V and J genes are TRBV15 and TRBJ2-7; 7 nucleotides line up with TRBD1. Input material: PBMCs. For the CDR3, the DNA is TGTGCCACCAGCAGGGGAGACAGGGTCTACGAGCAGTACTTC. Translated: CATSRGDRVYEQYF.